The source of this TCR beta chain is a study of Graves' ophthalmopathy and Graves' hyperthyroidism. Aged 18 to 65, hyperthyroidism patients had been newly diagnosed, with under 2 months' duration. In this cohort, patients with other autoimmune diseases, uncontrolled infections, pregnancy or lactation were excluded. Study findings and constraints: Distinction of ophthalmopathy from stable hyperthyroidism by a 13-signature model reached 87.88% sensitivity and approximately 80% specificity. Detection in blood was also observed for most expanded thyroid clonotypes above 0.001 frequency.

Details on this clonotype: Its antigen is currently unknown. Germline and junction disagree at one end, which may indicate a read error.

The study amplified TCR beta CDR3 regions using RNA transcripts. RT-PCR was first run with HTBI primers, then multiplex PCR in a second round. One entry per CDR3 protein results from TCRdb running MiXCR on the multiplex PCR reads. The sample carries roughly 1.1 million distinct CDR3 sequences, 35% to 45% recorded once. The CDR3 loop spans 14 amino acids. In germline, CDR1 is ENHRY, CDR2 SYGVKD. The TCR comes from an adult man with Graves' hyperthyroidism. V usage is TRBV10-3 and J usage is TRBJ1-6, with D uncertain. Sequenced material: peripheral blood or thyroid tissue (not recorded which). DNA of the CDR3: TGTGCCAGCAGTTACCTCGGGCGTAATTCACCCCTCCACTTT. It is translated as CASSYLGRNSPLHF.